This is a list of T cell receptor beta chains from one sample in a study of a mutant IDH1 vaccine in newly diagnosed glioma. No antigen is known for these receptors. Generated by immunoSEQ multiplex PCR, the TCRdb table keeps only in-frame clones and is missing some. The sample lists tens of thousands of clones; approximately 78% were seen once. The source material was PBMCs, sampled from a glioma patient whose treatment included an IDH1 peptide vaccine. These TCRs come from a woman aged 35 to 49 with glioma. Some clones in this sample may be carry-over from other donors' samples. Both conserved end residues are part of each CDR3. A D gene is named only where the DNA matches it firmly. Clone size is shown for a subset of rows, as once, few, many or a class of expanded clone.

TRBD1,TRBV30,few,TRBJ2-7,TGTGCCTGGGGACCAGGGGGTCCGGAGCAGTACTTC,CAWGPGGPEQYF
TRBD1,TRBV7-9,-,TRBJ2-7,TGTGCCAGCAACCCCCGGACAGGCGAGCAGTACTTC,CASNPRTGEQYF
-,TRBV6-5,-,TRBJ1-1,TGTGCCAGCAGTTATTTCAGGGCTGGCCCGACTGAAGCTTTCTTT,CASSYFRAGPTEAFF
-,TRBV23-1,-,TRBJ2-2,TGCGCCAGCAGTCAATCGCCGGGCCCCGGGGAGCTGTTTTTT,CASSQSPGPGELFF
-,TRBV7-6,-,TRBJ2-6,TGTGCCAGCAGCCCACCGAAGAGGTCGCCAGGGGCCAACGTCCTGACTTTC,CASSPPKRSPGANVLTF
-,TRBV9,-,TRBJ2-2,TGTGCCAGCAACCCAGGAGGGCTGGAGCTGTTTTTT,CASNPGGLELFF
-,TRBV29-1,medium-sized,TRBJ1-1,TGCAGCGTTGAGGGCAGTGTGGGTACTGAAGCTTTCTTT,CSVEGSVGTEAFF
-,TRBV11-2,few,TRBJ1-2,TGTGCCAGCAGCTTAGCCAGGGGCCCCCACTATGGCTACACCTTC,CASSLARGPHYGYTF
-,TRBV7-2,-,TRBJ1-1,TGTGCCAGCAGCTTAGGTAGTGCTCGCCCCACTGAAGCTTTCTTT,CASSLGSARPTEAFF
-,TRBV30,-,TRBJ2-7,TGTGCCTGGAGTCCCCGGGAGCGAGATACGAGGGAGCAGTACTTC,CAWSPRERDTREQYF
-,TRBV7-6,-,TRBJ2-1,TGTGCTACGGAACAAGTCTCCTACAATGAGCAGTTCTTC,CATEQVSYNEQFF
TRBD2,TRBV5-1,-,TRBJ2-3,TGCGCCAGCAGCTTGGTGGCAAGCGGGGGGGGCACAGATACGCAGTATTTT,CASSLVASGGGTDTQYF
TRBD1,TRBV4-1,few,TRBJ1-5,TGCGCCAGCGCCGGTCACAGGGGGGATCAGCCCCAGCATTTT,CASAGHRGDQPQHF
-,TRBV10-3,-,TRBJ2-5,TGTGCCATATCGGGGGCCAATGGTGAGACCCAGTACTTC,CAISGANGETQYF
TRBD1,TRBV5-6,-,TRBJ2-5,TGTGCCAGCAGCTCCCTGCGAGGGACAGTTTGGGAGACCCAGTACTTC,CASSSLRGTVWETQYF